This TCR beta chain was sequenced during a study of blood T cell repertoires in COVID-19. Study summary: COVID-19 samples, acute and convalescent, were from the United States, Italy and Spain. T cells, B-cell-depleted T cells, or PBMCs provided the cDNA or gDNA that served as material.

J was trimmed by 2 bases and V by 5 bases; bases with no gene match: 9. The CDR3 runs to 16 residues. Clones were read by immunoSEQ multiplex PCR, and TCRdb kept only the in-frame ones, dropping some. The sample contains roughly 32,000 clones, 60% to 80% of which appear only once. The TCR originated in a human donor in a cohort sampled during active COVID-19. The specimen sequenced was peripheral blood. This sequence joins TRBV5-3 and TRBJ1-4; 7 bases line up with TRBD1. TRBV5-3 is identified as an open reading frame with a role that is uncertain. The CDR3: CARRLDRVATNEKLFF. CDR3 nucleotides: TGTGCCAGAAGACTTGACAGGGTGGCGACTAATGAAAAACTGTTTTTT.